Given below is one TCR beta chain in context. Its antigen is not identified. The sample is drawn from a study of T cell responses to AZD1222 COVID-19 vaccine. General study points: After the peak T cell response, and only then, were repertoires sampled.

Generated by immunoSEQ multiplex PCR, the TCRdb table keeps only in-frame clones and is missing some. The sample consists of 110,000 to 150,000 clones, more than 75% of them appearing once. With 5 bases clipped from V and 0 bases from J, the junction kept 11 bases outside the gene matches. From germline, CDR1 is SGHDT and CDR2 YYEEEE. CDR3 length: 17 amino acids. The specimen comprised peripheral blood, sampled 28 days after the second AZD1222 dose. J is TRBJ1-2 and V is TRBV5-6; 9 bases are a match to TRBD1. The clonotype originates from an adult who received the AZD1222 COVID-19 vaccine. CDR3 DNA: TGTGCCAGCAGATACTCCGGGACAGGGTATCCTAACTATGGCTACACCTTC. It yields the protein CASRYSGTGYPNYGYTF.